The clone carrying this T cell receptor beta chain appeared a single time. This entry comes from a study of blood T cell repertoires in COVID-19. Overall study: Samples taken during acute and convalescent COVID-19 were collected in the United States, Italy and Spain. Sample material is recorded as cDNA or gDNA derived from T cells, B-cell-depleted T cells, or PBMCs.

The CDR3 runs 15 residues. The trim removed 6 bases at V and 7 bases at J, leaving 7 bases unmatched. Germline CDR1 is SNHLY and CDR2 is FYNNEI. In the original workflow: Amplification of reference gene primers provided the estimated nucleated cell counts. Libraries were prepared by immunoSEQ multiplex PCR; TCRdb keeps only in-frame clonotypes and omits some of them. V, J and clone size were drawn from that table, and D and trimming were deduced from the DNA. The data show tens of thousands of clones, with roughly four fifths seen just once and approximately 1.2% held by the top ten. The sequence was collected from an elderly woman with acute or convalescent COVID-19. V is TRBV2 and J is TRBJ2-1, with 12 bases lining up with TRBD1. The sample was peripheral blood. This CDR3 reads CASSHGTGGRNEQFF. In DNA form, the CDR3 reads TGTGCCAGCAGCCACGGGACAGGGGGCCGAAATGAGCAGTTCTTC.